This T cell receptor beta chain originates from a study of cytomegalovirus exposure and HLA in healthy donors. Study summary: Inside one of the first data releases sat tens of millions of unique TCRs taken from HLA-typed donors. Study-wide points: Researchers counted around 170 TCR beta chains as cytomegalovirus-associated.

Both 60 Vbeta primers and 13 Jbeta primers went into the PCR. Some clones are missing from TCRdb's copy, which holds only in-frame ones; the method was immunoSEQ multiplex PCR. There are about 130,000 clones in the sample; about two thirds occur only once, and 3% to 4% lies in the top ten. From germline, CDR1 is SGDLS and CDR2 YYNGEE. V was trimmed by 3 bases and J by 3 bases, leaving 19 bases between them. This CDR3 is built from 16 residues. As regards this clone: Antigen specificity is unknown.

The sequence was collected from a man aged 30-40 years in good health and CMV-seronegative. The sequenced sample was PBMCs. J is TRBJ2-7 and V is TRBV9; D may be TRBD1 (6 bases). Here the CDR3 DNA reads TGTGCCAGCAGCGGAGGCCCCCTCACAGGGTACTACGAGCAGTACTTC. As protein: CASSGGPLTGYYEQYF.